Listed here is a single TCR beta chain. The antigen remains undetermined. One end of the junction varies from germline; a read error may be responsible. This sample is part of a study of identical twins. The CDR3 consists of 14 residues. Germline-derived CDR1 and CDR2 are MDHEN and SYDVKM. Unique molecular identifiers were in the cDNA, with template-switch universal primer binding. MiXCR, applied by TCRdb to the 5' RACE reads, yields one record per CDR3 protein. The sample yields around 960,000 distinct CDR3 sequences, around 12% seen once. Findings and caveats of the study: Twin pairs' shared out-of-frame alpha sequences were enriched in low generation probability. Because invariant MAIT and iNKT cells could be present, zero-insertion analyses could be partly confounded. The study found weaker excess twin sharing in beta out-of-frame sequences.

These data also featured in a second study, about yellow fever vaccine responses in identical twins.

This sequence was found in a young woman in good health. The J gene is TRBJ2-2, the V gene TRBV28; maybe TRBD2 (5 bases). What was sequenced was PBMCs. The CDR3 DNA follows: TGTGCCAGCAGTGGCCTCCGCAACACCGGGGAGCTGTATTTT. It translates to CASSGLRNTGELYF.